Listed here are 22 T cell receptor beta chains from one sample, sequenced in a study of regulatory T cells in long-lasting Graves disease. Time point specified: newly diagnosed GD, antithyroid drugs for less than 3 months. The TCR library was made from RNA extracted from PBMCs. HTBI primers from iRepertoire and Arm-PCR of CDR3 regions yielded the TCR beta libraries. Each CDR3 protein is one row after TCRdb ran MiXCR on the multiplex PCR reads. The table shows roughly 250,000 distinct CDR3 sequences, with about 17% occurring only once. The sample also formed part of further work on T cells in Graves' hyperthyroidism and ophthalmopathy.

Here the sequenced sample was peripheral blood mononuclear cells (PBMCs), taken at new diagnosis, from a patient treated with antithyroid drugs. These receptors all stem from a woman aged 25 to 45 with Graves disease.

The rearrangement joins TRBV7-9 to TRBJ1-1, with a weak D call TRBD1 (5 bases). CDR1 and CDR2 (germline): SEHNR, FQNEAQ (reference sequence). This CDR3 has 15 amino acids. Trimming removed 6 bases at V and 4 bases at J, with 18 bases between. The DNA of the CDR3 is TGTGCCAGCAGTCAACAGGCAGGGTTTGGCACTGAAGCTTTCTTT. Encoded protein: CASSQQAGFGTEAFF.

The rearrangement uses TRBV7-9 and TRBJ2-3; D is uncertain. V gave up 5 bases and J gave up 0 bases, with 12 bases separating them. This CDR3 has 15 residues. Germline CDR1 reads SEHNR; CDR2 reads FQNEAQ (reference sequence). CDR3 sequence reads: CASSLGRSSTDTQYF. CDR3 coding DNA: TGTGCCAGCAGCCTCGGACGGTCTAGCACAGATACGCAGTATTTT.

The V and J genes are TRBV5-6 and TRBJ2-7; D remains ambiguous. Looked up from germline, CDR1 is SGHDT and CDR2 is YYEEEE. The CDR3 is made up of 13 amino acids. Trimming removed 2 bases at V and 3 bases at J, with 9 bases between. The CDR3: CASSLRRLYEQYF. The CDR3 bases are TGTGCCAGCAGCTTACGTCGACTCTACGAGCAGTACTTC. Supplemented by reference TRBV5-6 and TRBJ2-7, the full variable domain reads DAGVTQSPTHLIKTRGQQVTLRCSPKSGHDTVSWYQQALGQGPQFIFQYYEEEERQRGNFPDRFSGHQFPNYSSELNVNALLLGDSALYLCASSLRRLYEQYFGPGTRLTVT.

This clonotype was counted a single time. V is TRBV7-9 and J is TRBJ2-1, with 8 nucleotides matching TRBD2. Trimming took 7 bases from V and 6 from J; bases not matched to a gene: 8. The CDR3 is 14 residues long. Germline V gene data show CDR1 as SEHNR and CDR2 as FQNEAQ (reference sequence). CDR3 residues: CASTRGGGVNEQFF. The CDR3 DNA reads as TGTGCCAGCACCCGGGGGGGGGGGGTCAATGAGCAGTTCTTC.

This clonotype appeared many times. The genes are TRBV7-3 and TRBJ2-3, with D perhaps TRBD1 (5 bases). Germline V gene lookup returns CDR1 SGHTA and CDR2 FQGTGA. V was trimmed by 1 base and J by 3 bases, leaving 11 bases between them. The CDR3 covers 15 residues. CDR3 residues: CASSLIGRDTDTQYF. DNA of the CDR3: TGTGCCAGCAGCTTAATAGGCAGGGATACAGATACGCAGTATTTT.

This clonotype was observed at least ten times. The rearrangement links TRBV7-2 to TRBJ2-7; D tentatively fits TRBD1 or TRBD2 (5 bases each). Trimming took 1 base from V and 1 from J, leaving 8 bases between them. This CDR3 comprises 14 residues. CDR1 and CDR2 from the germline V gene are SGHTA and FQGNSA. DNA for the CDR3: TGTGCCAGCAGCTTAGGGGGGAAGTCCTACGAGCAGTACTTC. Its protein is CASSLGGKSYEQYF.

A note on this clonotype: Since a much larger clone is just one base distant, this may be a read error. This chain joins TRBV28 and TRBJ2-5, with 8 bases fitting TRBD2. The germline CDR1 and CDR2 sequences are MDHEN and SYDVKM. The CDR3 totals 12 residues. V lost 5 bases, J lost 5 bases, and 1 base stayed unmatched. CDR3 DNA sequence: TGTGCCAGCAGTACGGGGGGGGAGACCCAGTACTTC. Amino acid sequence: CASSTGGETQYF.

This clonotype was picked up many times. The V call is TRBV6-5, the J call TRBJ1-2, with D possibly being TRBD1 (5 bases). The germline CDR1 and CDR2 sequences are MNHEY and SVGAGI. CDR3 size: 13 residues. Between the trimmed V and J ends, which lost 4 bases and 3 bases, there was a span of 9 bases. The chain's CDR3 is CASSWDSDYGYTF. The CDR3 bases are TGTGCCAGCAGTTGGGACTCAGACTATGGCTACACCTTC.

This clonotype was counted ten times or more. The chain combines TRBV20-1 with TRBJ1-1, with D possibly TRBD1 on 5 matching bases. Germline assignment: CDR1 DFQATT and CDR2 SNEGSKA (reference sequence). CDR3 length: 12 residues. V lost 0 bases to trimming and J lost 7 bases, with 9 bases between them. Here the CDR3 DNA reads TGCAGTGCTAGAGATGTGGGGGGTGAAGCTTTCTTT. Its translation: CSARDVGGEAFF.

This clonotype was seen repeatedly, ten times or more. V and J are TRBV18 and TRBJ1-5; 10 bases match TRBD1. There are 16 residues in the CDR3. Germline V gene lookup returns CDR1 KGHSH and CDR2 LQKENI. V trimming: 4 bases; J trimming: 5 bases; junction bases outside the gene matches: 8. The CDR3 DNA reads TGTGCCAGCTCACTAATGCGACAGGGGGCGGATCAGCCCCAGCATTTT. The encoded protein is CASSLMRQGADQPQHF.

The sample holds many counts of this clonotype. V usage is TRBV20-1 and J usage is TRBJ2-5; D is possibly TRBD1 or TRBD2 (5 bases each). The CDR3 runs 14 residues. Germline CDR1 reads DFQATT; CDR2 reads SNEGSKA (reference sequence). Trimming left V 3 bases short and J 5 bases short, with 16 bases between. CDR3 sequence reads: CSARRGINRETQYF. The CDR3 coding sequence is TGCAGTGCTAGGAGGGGCATTAACAGGGAGACCCAGTACTTC.

This clonotype was observed at least ten times. The J gene is TRBJ1-5, the V gene TRBV19; 8 nucleotides line up with TRBD1. Germline-derived CDR1 and CDR2 are LNHDA and SQIVND (reference sequence). The junction had 6 bases not matched to a gene; V was cut back by 7 bases and J by 1 base. The CDR3 has 15 amino acids. The CDR3 loop reads CASIDRGLSNQPQHF. The CDR3 coding sequence is TGTGCCAGTATCGACAGGGGACTCAGCAATCAGCCCCAGCATTTT.

This clonotype was observed at least ten times. The chain carries TRBV9 and TRBJ1-5; D remains ambiguous. Trimming left V 3 bases short and J 0 bases short, with 10 bases between. The CDR3 runs to 15 residues. Germline CDR1 is SGDLS and CDR2 is YYNGEE. The CDR3 coding sequence is TGTGCCAGCAGCGCAACAGCACATAGCAATCAGCCCCAGCATTTT. Translation gives CASSATAHSNQPQHF.

This rearrangement joins TRBV12-3 or TRBV12-4 to TRBJ2-5, with D tentatively TRBD1 or TRBD2 (5 bases each). The germline V and J ends were trimmed by 8 bases and 8 bases, with 15 bases remaining between them. This CDR3 is 12 amino acids long. This chain's CDR3 is CASGTWGKTQYF. The CDR3 coding sequence is TGTGCCAGCGGAACGTGGGGGAAAACCCAGTACTTC.

This clonotype has at least ten counts. This rearrangement joins TRBV19 to TRBJ1-4; D gene uncertain. This CDR3 has 13 residues. V was cut by 6 bases and J by 2 bases, with 7 bases left in between. Germline V gene lookup returns CDR1 LNHDA and CDR2 SQIVND (reference sequence). The chain's CDR3 is CASRSQTNEKLFF. CDR3 coding DNA: TGTGCCAGTAGGTCTCAGACTAATGAAAAACTGTTTTTT.

This chain links TRBV7-9 with TRBJ1-1; 7 nucleotides align to TRBD1. The CDR3 is 12 amino acids. In germline, CDR1 is SEHNR, CDR2 FQNEAQ (reference sequence). After removal of 9 bases from V and 2 bases from J, the junction contained 3 bases not matched to a gene. The CDR3 sequence: CARQGSNTEAFF. The CDR3 nucleotides are TGTGCCAGACAGGGGTCAAACACTGAAGCTTTCTTT.

This clonotype occurred a few times. The chain carries TRBV5-6 and TRBJ1-2; D not resolved. CDR1 and CDR2 from the germline V gene are SGHDT and YYEEEE. V lost 3 bases, J lost 8 bases, and 14 bases lay in between. The CDR3 contains 13 residues. CDR3 residues: CASSWGEAKGYTF. The CDR3 DNA sequence: TGTGCCAGCAGCTGGGGAGAAGCGAAAGGCTACACCTTC. Drawing the rest from reference TRBV5-6 and TRBJ1-2, the complete variable domain is DAGVTQSPTHLIKTRGQQVTLRCSPKSGHDTVSWYQQALGQGPQFIFQYYEEEERQRGNFPDRFSGHQFPNYSSELNVNALLLGDSALYLCASSWGEAKGYTFGSGTRLTVV.

On this clonotype itself: A much bigger clone sits one base away, suggesting this may be a read error. Since no conserved phenylalanine or tryptophan closes the CDR3, a read error is the likely cause. The V call is TRBV6-2 or TRBV6-3, the J call TRBJ1-1; D uncertain. V was trimmed by 6 bases and J by 2 bases, leaving 10 bases between them. Looked up from germline, CDR1 is MNHEY and CDR2 is SVGEGT. The CDR3 is 13 amino acids. The CDR3 DNA sequence: TGTGCCAGCAGAACTGCCAGCAACACTGAAGCTTTCTCT. This gives the protein CASRTASNTEAFS.

About this clonotype itself: This likely reflects a read error, since a far larger clone is one base away. The chain uses TRBV7-9 and TRBJ2-1, with D hard to call. The CDR3 loop spans 13 amino acids. From germline, CDR1 is SEHNR and CDR2 FQNEAQ (reference sequence). Trimming left V 8 bases short and J 6 bases short, with 14 bases between. The CDR3 bases are TGTGCCAGCTCGGACCGAGCCTGCAATGAGCAGTTCTTC. Translating gives CASSDRACNEQFF.

This clonotype has a count of ten or more. V usage is TRBV20-1 and J usage is TRBJ2-1; tentatively, D is TRBD1 or TRBD2 (5 bases each). CDR1 is DFQATT, CDR2 SNEGSKA, per germline (reference sequence). V was trimmed by 6 bases and J by 5 bases, leaving 20 bases between them. This CDR3 spans 15 amino acids. CDR3 DNA: TGCAGTGCCGAGGGTGGGGGACCCAGAAACAATGAGCAGTTCTTC. This gives the protein CSAEGGGPRNNEQFF.

This clonotype was seen at least ten times. The V call is TRBV3-1, the J call TRBJ2-7; 8 positions match TRBD1. The ends lost 3 bases at V and 4 bases at J; junction bases unmatched: 8. This CDR3 has 15 residues. Germline CDR1 is LGHDT and CDR2 is YNNKEL (reference sequence). This chain's CDR3 is CASSQAGQGSYEQYF. The CDR3, as DNA: TGTGCCAGCAGCCAGGCTGGACAGGGTTCGTACGAGCAGTACTTC.

The sample holds many counts of this clonotype. The V gene is TRBV2, the J gene TRBJ2-2, with 9 bases identical to TRBD1. Trimming took 5 bases from V and 6 from J; bases not matched to a gene: 4. Looked up from germline, CDR1 is SNHLY and CDR2 is FYNNEI. CDR3 length equals 14 residues. Here the CDR3 DNA reads TGTGCCAGCAGTCGACAGGGGGACGCCGGGGAGCTGTTTTTT. It translates to CASSRQGDAGELFF.